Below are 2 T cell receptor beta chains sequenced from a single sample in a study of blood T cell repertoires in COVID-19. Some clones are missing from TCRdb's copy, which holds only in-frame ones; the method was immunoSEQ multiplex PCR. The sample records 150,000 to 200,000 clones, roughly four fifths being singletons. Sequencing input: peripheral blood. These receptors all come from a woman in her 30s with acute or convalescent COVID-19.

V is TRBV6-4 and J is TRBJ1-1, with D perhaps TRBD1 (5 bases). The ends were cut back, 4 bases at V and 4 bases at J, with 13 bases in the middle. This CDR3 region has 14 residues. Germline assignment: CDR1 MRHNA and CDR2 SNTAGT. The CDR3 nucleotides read TGTGCCAGCAGTGCCTCGGGGGAGGGCACTGAAGCTTTCTTT. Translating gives CASSASGEGTEAFF.

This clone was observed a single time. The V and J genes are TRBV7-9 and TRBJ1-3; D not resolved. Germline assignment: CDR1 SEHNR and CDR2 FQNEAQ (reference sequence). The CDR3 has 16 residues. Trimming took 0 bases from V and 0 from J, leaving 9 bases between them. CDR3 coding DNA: TGTGCCAGCAGCTTAGCGCTAGGGAGCTCTGGAAACACCATATATTTT. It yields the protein CASSLALGSSGNTIYF.